The present T cell receptor (beta chain) was sequenced within a study of blood T cells in healthy people across ages. Drawing of peripheral blood yielded roughly 9.3 milliliters from each donor. The use of a sample-barcoded 5' primer and a J-beta primer mix characterized a second PCR of 7 to 11 cycles. Using its own MiXCR run on the 5' RACE reads, TCRdb lists one record per CDR3 protein. The sample includes approximately 800,000 distinct CDR3 sequences, about 42% of them seen just once. The germline V gene has CDR1 SGHAT and CDR2 FQNNGV. With 5 bases removed from V and 3 bases from J, the gap between germline ends came to 14 bases. The CDR3 is 15 amino acids.

The chain uses TRBV11-2 and TRBJ2-1, with D possibly being TRBD2 (5 bases). The specimen was blood. The source is a man older than 75 in good health. CDR3 protein: CASSHPPRDYNEQFF. The CDR3 DNA follows: TGTGCCAGCAGCCACCCACCTCGGGACTACAATGAGCAGTTCTTC.